Following are 9 T cell receptor beta chains from one sample sequenced in a study of blood T cell repertoires in COVID-19. Repertoires were generated with immunoSEQ multiplex PCR, while TCRdb's copy carries only in-frame clones and drops some. The sample contains around 340,000 clones, approximately 89% of which appear only once. Input material: peripheral blood. The receptors here all came from a woman aged 60 to 75 with COVID-19, enrolled during active disease.

This sequence joins TRBV19 and TRBJ2-1; 12 positions agree with TRBD2. From germline, CDR1 is LNHDA and CDR2 SQIVND (reference sequence). V lost 5 bases, J lost 4 bases, and 6 bases stayed unmatched. This CDR3 is built from 16 residues. In nucleotides, the CDR3 is TGTGCCAGTAGTTCGACTAGCGGGGGACCGTACAATGAGCAGTTCTTC. It codes for CASSSTSGGPYNEQFF.

The chain carries TRBV19 and TRBJ1-2; TRBD1 agrees at 7 bases. The trim removed 11 bases at V and 5 bases at J, leaving 14 bases unmatched. Germline V gene data show CDR1 as LNHDA and CDR2 as SQIVND (reference sequence). The CDR3 extends over 14 amino acids. As DNA, the CDR3 is TGTGCCTCAATCGGACAGGCCCACACGTATGGCTACACCTTC. Translating gives CASIGQAHTYGYTF.

The chain couples TRBV2 to TRBJ2-3, with 11 bases matching TRBD2. The CDR3 has 14 residues. After removal of 9 bases from V and 1 base from J, the junction contained 3 bases not matched to a gene. Germline lookup yields CDR1 SNHLY and CDR2 FYNNEI. As DNA, the CDR3 is TGTGCCAGATCGACTAGCGGGGGCACAGATACGCAGTATTTT. Translation: CARSTSGGTDTQYF.

V is TRBV5-1 and J is TRBJ1-1; D gene unclear. Deletions cut 0 bases from V and 1 base from J, with 10 bases between. The germline V gene encodes CDR1 SGHRS and CDR2 YFSETQ. CDR3 size: 15 residues. Here the CDR3 reads CASSLDRVRNTEAFF. CDR3 DNA sequence: TGCGCCAGCAGCTTGGATCGGGTTCGGAACACTGAAGCTTTCTTT.

This chain links TRBV2 with TRBJ1-6; no clear D. The CDR3 has 11 residues. Germline loops: CDR1 SNHLY, CDR2 FYNNEI. V lost 2 bases and J lost 11, with 4 bases in between. The CDR3 sequence is CASSESAPLHF. DNA of the CDR3: TGTGCCAGCAGTGAATCTGCACCCCTCCACTTT.

This clone was found a few times. The chain employs TRBV19 and TRBJ1-2; D gene ambiguous. In germline, CDR1 is LNHDA, CDR2 SQIVND (reference sequence). Trimming removed 3 bases at V and 1 base at J, with 6 bases between. The CDR3 sequence is 13 residues long. For the CDR3, the DNA is TGTGCCAGTAGTATCGAGATTAACTATGGCTACACCTTC. Its protein product is CASSIEINYGYTF.

The CDR3 coding sequence is TGTGCCAGCAGTGCTGGGGCCATGAACACTGAAGCTTTCTTT. Translation: CASSAGAMNTEAFF. V and J are TRBV6-4 and TRBJ1-1, with a weak D call TRBD1 (5 bases). Per germline, CDR1 MRHNA and CDR2 SNTAGT. V was clipped by 4 bases and J by 0 bases, with 9 bases between them. The CDR3 length is 14 residues.

The chain joins TRBV7-9 to TRBJ1-6, with 8 bases fitting TRBD1. The CDR3 is 14 amino acids. Germline CDR1 and CDR2: SEHNR and FQNEAQ (reference sequence). V shed 5 bases, J shed 9 bases, and the junction held 6 bases outside the gene matches. CDR3 loop: CASSPTGGISPLHF. The CDR3 nucleotides read TGTGCCAGCAGCCCCACAGGGGGAATTTCACCCCTCCACTTT.

V gene TRBV14 combines with J gene TRBJ2-1; 12 bases line up with TRBD2. V lost 1 base and J lost 4; bases outside the gene matches: 5. Per germline, CDR1 SGHDN and CDR2 FVKESK. This CDR3 has 17 amino acids. The CDR3 DNA sequence: TGTGCCAGCAGCCAAGGACTAGCGGGGGTTCCATACAATGAGCAGTTCTTC. Protein sequence: CASSQGLAGVPYNEQFF.